The rows below give T cell receptor beta chains drawn from one sample of a study of T cell changes during pregnancy in multiple sclerosis. The repertoire was sequenced with immunoSEQ multiplex PCR; TCRdb's copy has only in-frame clones and lacks some. The repertoire has about 100,000 clones, about 93% of them found once; the top ten carry over 0.85%. Here the sequenced sample was peripheral blood, taken after pregnancy. All receptors derive from a female donor with multiple sclerosis, enrolled in a pregnancy study. CDR3s leave out the opening cysteine and the closing phenylalanine or tryptophan.

v_gene | CDR3aa
TRBV4-2 | ASSQAGTGPETQY
TRBV19 | ASRRQIQETQY
TRBV6-5 | ASSRDPSSYNEQF
TRBV5-1 | ASSLGSGRAIYEQY
TRBV9 | ASSLSGSGEQF
TRBV28 | ASSLGPAGGYGDTQY
TRBV19 | ASSMGTGNQPQH
TRBV30 | ASQGQAYEQY
TRBV14 | ASSQWGSGSSYNEQF
TRBV5-5 | ASSLGGNRNQPQH
TRBV6-6 | ALRGSYGYT
TRBV5-1 | ASSFRRSSYEQY
TRBV27 | ASSPGLAPYEQY
TRBV7-2 | ASSLGGQGRNEKLF
TRBV9 | ASSPRAYGEQF
TRBV28 | ASRLGRVDEQY
TRBV19 | ASSLRQGAYNEQF
TRBV2 | ASSEGGWDTQY
TRBV2 | ASSTGTSAFRGETQY
TRBV9 | ASSAPGSGRDTQY
TRBV14 | ASSQARETQY
TRBV10-3 | AISETALRLNEQF
TRBV2 | ASSDGAAGNTIY
TRBV5-4 | ASSLGTSLYEQY
TRBV19 | ASKGTDEAF
TRBV7-7 | ASSSGTASYNEQF